What follows are 32 T cell receptor beta chains derived from one specimen sequenced in a study of blood T cell repertoires in COVID-19. Measured with immunoSEQ multiplex PCR; TCRdb has only the in-frame clones, and not every one. This table holds approximately 120,000 clones, roughly 87% found once. The source material was peripheral blood. The receptors stem from an elderly man with active or convalescent COVID-19.

The chain employs TRBV6-5 and TRBJ2-7; 9 positions agree with TRBD1. This CDR3 is built from 14 residues. Trimming took 6 bases from V and 6 from J; bases not matched to a gene: 9. Germline CDR1 MNHEY, CDR2 SVGAGI. The CDR3 coding sequence is TGTGCCAGCAGACCCGGGACAGGGAACTTCGAGCAGTACTTC. Its protein is CASRPGTGNFEQYF.

The sample holds one count of this clone. The chain combines TRBV5-8 with TRBJ1-6; 7 nucleotides match TRBD1. Germline CDR1 reads SGHTS; CDR2 reads YDEGEE. The V and J ends lost 0 bases and 5 bases, in that order; junction bases with no gene match: 5. This CDR3 spans 16 amino acids. The CDR3 loop is CASSLDGTANNSPLHF. CDR3 in DNA: TGTGCCAGCAGCTTGGACGGGACAGCGAATAATTCACCCCTCCACTTT.

This chain links TRBV3-1 (or the pseudogene TRBV3-2) with TRBJ1-6; TRBD1 might be the D (5 bases). Germline CDR1 and CDR2: LGHDT and YNNKEL (reference sequence). The CDR3 sequence is 15 residues long. Between the trimmed V and J ends, which lost 1 base and 9 bases, there was a span of 13 bases. For the CDR3, the DNA is TGTGCCAGCAGCCAAGCAGGGCGATATGGTTCACCCCTCCACTTT. The encoded protein is CASSQAGRYGSPLHF.

The CDR3 bases are TGTGCCAGCAGACAGGGGGCGCGGTATGGCTACACCTTC. Translating gives CASRQGARYGYTF. The gene calls are TRBV6-5 and TRBJ1-2, with 9 bases fitting TRBD1. V lost 6 bases to trimming and J lost 5 bases; unmatched junction nucleotides: 4. There are 13 residues in the CDR3. CDR1 and CDR2 from the germline V gene are MNHEY and SVGAGI.

The V and J genes are TRBV11-1 and TRBJ2-3, with D tentatively TRBD1 (6 bases). Germline V gene sequence: CDR1 SGHAT, CDR2 FQDESV (reference sequence). This CDR3 has 12 amino acids. Trimming removed 5 bases from V and 6 bases from J, with 9 bases in between. The CDR3 region is CASSATGDTQYF. CDR3 in DNA: TGTGCCAGCAGCGCGACAGGCGATACGCAGTATTTT. Full variable domain (rest looked up from reference TRBV11-1 and TRBJ2-3): EAEVAQSPRYKITEKSQAVAFWCDPISGHATLYWYRQILGQGPELLVQFQDESVVDDSQLPKDRFSAERLKGVDSTLKIQPAELGDSAMYLCASSATGDTQYFGPGTRLTVL.

The chain combines TRBV5-1 with TRBJ2-1, with 8 bases lining up with TRBD2. CDR1 and CDR2 (germline): SGHRS, YFSETQ. The CDR3 consists of 16 residues. Unmatched junction bases numbered 7, after V lost 5 bases and J lost 0 bases. The CDR3 coding sequence is TGCGCCAGCAGGCCCGTAGCGGGGAGCTCCTACAATGAGCAGTTCTTC. This encodes CASRPVAGSSYNEQFF.

The chain employs TRBV5-1 and TRBJ1-6; tentatively, D is TRBD1 (6 bases). The germline CDR1 and CDR2 sequences are SGHRS and YFSETQ. V was pared by 0 bases and J by 8 bases, with 12 bases between. This CDR3 is built from 15 residues. CDR3 sequence: CASSLEQGRDSPLHF. Written as DNA, the CDR3 is TGCGCCAGCAGCTTGGAACAGGGAAGGGATTCACCCCTCCACTTT. The variable domain in full, completed from reference TRBV5-1 and TRBJ1-6, reads KAGVTQTPRYLIKTRGQQVTLSCSPISGHRSVSWYQQTPGQGLQFLFEYFSETQRNKGNFPGRFSGRQFSNSRSEMNVSTLELGDSALYLCASSLEQGRDSPLHFGNGTRLTVT.

This chain links TRBV5-3 with TRBJ1-2; 7 positions match TRBD1. TRBV5-3 is marked as an open reading frame, function uncertain. The CDR3 is made up of 15 amino acids. Germline trimming cut 4 bases from V and 2 bases from J; bases unmatched to any gene: 8. Here the CDR3 reads CARSPQGFTNYGYTF. The DNA for the CDR3 is TGTGCCAGAAGCCCACAGGGGTTCACGAACTATGGCTACACCTTC.

The chain links TRBV5-1 to TRBJ1-4, with 7 bases matching TRBD1. V lost 4 bases to trimming and J lost 1 base; unmatched junction nucleotides: 4. The germline V gene encodes CDR1 SGHRS and CDR2 YFSETQ. The CDR3 has 15 residues. CDR3: CASSTRQGTNEKLFF. The CDR3 DNA sequence: TGCGCCAGCAGCACCCGACAGGGAACTAATGAAAAACTGTTTTTT.

This chain links TRBV25-1 with TRBJ1-2; possible D gene TRBD1, 5 bases. The CDR3 runs 16 residues. Germline V gives CDR1 MGHDK, CDR2 SYGVNS. Trimming pared 5 bases from V and 4 bases from J, leaving 20 bases between. Here the CDR3 DNA reads TGTGCCAGCAGTTACAATTCGGCGGGGGTCGGCTATGGCTACACCTTC. Translation: CASSYNSAGVGYGYTF.

The chain combines TRBV9 with TRBJ2-4; D ambiguous. The CDR3 has 14 residues. CDR1 and CDR2 (germline): SGDLS, YYNGEE. Trimming stripped 0 bases from V and 8 bases from J, with 12 bases between. The DNA for the CDR3 is TGTGCCAGCAGCGTAGAACCCGCCGCGTACATTCAGTACTTC. Translation: CASSVEPAAYIQYF.

J is TRBJ2-5 and V is TRBV10-2; D possibly corresponds to TRBD1 (5 bases). CDR1 is WSHSY, CDR2 SAAADI, per germline. Trimming removed 5 bases at V and 2 bases at J, with 15 bases between. This CDR3 is built from 15 residues. The CDR3 loop is CASSFRGWGQETQYF. The CDR3 DNA is TGCGCCAGCAGTTTTAGGGGCTGGGGACAAGAGACCCAGTACTTC.

The DNA for the CDR3 is TGTGCCAGCAGCGTAGGCGCCATGAACACTGAAGCTTTCTTT. This gives the protein CASSVGAMNTEAFF. The chain joins TRBV9 to TRBJ1-1; D uncertain. Germline loops: CDR1 SGDLS, CDR2 YYNGEE. V was clipped by 0 bases and J by 0 bases, with 6 bases between them. The CDR3 has 14 residues. Full variable domain (rest looked up from reference TRBV9 and TRBJ1-1): DSGVTQTPKHLITATGQRVTLRCSPRSGDLSVYWYQQSLDQGLQFLIQYYNGEERAKGNILERFSAQQFPDLHSELNLSSLELGDSALYFCASSVGAMNTEAFFGQGTRLTVV.

The V gene is TRBV11-2, the J gene TRBJ1-2, with D possibly being TRBD1 (5 bases). The CDR3 has 13 amino acids. The V and J ends lost 5 bases and 8 bases respectively, with 15 bases between them. Germline lookup yields CDR1 SGHAT and CDR2 FQNNGV. The CDR3 loop is CASSHDSPTGYTF. The CDR3 region has the DNA TGTGCCAGCAGCCATGACAGCCCAACAGGCTACACCTTC.

The rearrangement joins TRBV27 to TRBJ1-5; D may be TRBD1 (6 bases). Germline V lookup: CDR1 MNHEY, CDR2 SMNVEV (reference sequence). The CDR3 totals 14 residues. Trimming cost V 2 bases and J 1 base, with 6 bases left between them. CDR3 region: CASSLQGSNQPQHF. In nucleotides, the CDR3 is TGTGCCAGCAGTTTACAGGGGAGCAATCAGCCCCAGCATTTT.

The V and J genes are TRBV3-1 (or the pseudogene TRBV3-2) and TRBJ2-1; TRBD1 agrees at 8 bases. CDR1 and CDR2 (germline): LGHDT, YNNKEL (reference sequence). The CDR3 extends over 14 amino acids. The V gene end was trimmed by 10 bases and the J gene end by 5 bases; junction bases not matched to a gene: 10. CDR3 DNA sequence: TGTGCCACTGAGGACAGGGAAAAGGACAATGAGCAGTTCTTC. Protein sequence: CATEDREKDNEQFF.

V usage is TRBV27 and J usage is TRBJ2-1, with 7 bases identical to TRBD1. Per the germline V gene, CDR1 is MNHEY and CDR2 is SMNVEV (reference sequence). Trimming removed 4 bases from V and 2 bases from J; junction bases left unmatched: 11. The CDR3 is 17 residues long. DNA for the CDR3: TGTGCCAGCAGTTACCTAGGGGGCGTAGCGACCTACAATGAGCAGTTCTTC. Amino acid sequence: CASSYLGGVATYNEQFF.

The chain combines TRBV4-2 with TRBJ2-5; 10 bases align to TRBD2. Germline loops: CDR1 LGHNA, CDR2 YNFKEQ. After removal of 4 bases from V and 4 bases from J, the junction contained 15 bases not matched to a gene. The CDR3 consists of 18 residues. The CDR3 DNA follows: TGTGCCAGCAGCCCCACAGACTACGCTAGCGGGAGTGGAGAGACCCAGTACTTC. Residues: CASSPTDYASGSGETQYF.

This clone was picked up one time. V is TRBV7-2 and J is TRBJ1-3; D might be TRBD1 (6 bases). The germline V and J ends were trimmed by 2 bases and 0 bases, with 14 bases remaining between them. Germline V gene lookup returns CDR1 SGHTA and CDR2 FQGNSA. The CDR3 is 17 residues long. In DNA form, the CDR3 reads TGTGCCAGCAGCTTAAGAACAGGGCAGGACTCTGGAAACACCATATATTTT. Its protein is CASSLRTGQDSGNTIYF.

The gene calls are TRBV15 and TRBJ1-6; no reliable D call. V was cut by 4 bases and J by 7 bases, with 5 bases left in between. The CDR3 is 12 residues long. CDR1 and CDR2 from the germline V gene are LNHNV and YYDKDF (reference sequence). In nucleotides, the CDR3 is TGTGCCACCAGCACCGCGAATTCACCCCTCCACTTT. Translated: CATSTANSPLHF.

The gene calls are TRBV2 and TRBJ1-2, with 8 bases fitting TRBD1. Trimming took 6 bases from V and 10 from J; bases not matched to a gene: 13. Germline V lookup: CDR1 SNHLY, CDR2 FYNNEI. The CDR3 consists of 14 residues. DNA for the CDR3: TGTGCCAGCAGCACCGGACAGGGAATAACTCTCTACACCTTC. Its protein is CASSTGQGITLYTF.

This chain connects TRBV7-6 to TRBJ1-1, with a possible D match to TRBD1 (5 bases). Trimming stripped 5 bases from V and 1 base from J, with 8 bases between. Per the germline V gene, CDR1 is SGHVS and CDR2 is FNYEAQ. The CDR3 consists of 13 residues. The CDR3 reads CASSKGWNTEAFF. The CDR3 DNA is TGTGCCAGCAGCAAGGGGTGGAACACTGAAGCTTTCTTT.

This clone was seen a few times. The chain couples TRBV6-2 or TRBV6-3 to TRBJ2-7, with a possible D match to TRBD2 (7 bases). V lost 2 bases, J lost 6 bases, and 17 bases lay in between. Germline V gene lookup returns CDR1 MNHEY and CDR2 SVGEGT. The CDR3 is 15 residues long. Written as DNA, the CDR3 is TGTGCCAGCAGTTACGGGGGGGCATCTTCTCGCGAGCAGTACTTC. Its translation is CASSYGGASSREQYF.

The table lists this clone with a few counts. V gene TRBV7-2 combines with J gene TRBJ2-3; D possibly corresponds to TRBD2 (8 bases). The germline gives CDR1 SGHTA, CDR2 FQGNSA. Deletions cut 1 base from V and 11 bases from J, with 25 bases between. CDR3 size: 17 residues. In DNA, the CDR3 is TGTGCCAGCAGCTTAGGCGGGGCCAGCGGGAGCAGGGGGGGGCAGTATTTT. Translated: CASSLGGASGSRGGQYF.

Only one count was recorded for this clone. The chain is built from TRBV2 and TRBJ2-6; maybe TRBD1 (6 bases). Germline V CDR1 and CDR2: SNHLY, FYNNEI. With 3 bases removed from V and 2 bases from J, the gap between germline ends came to 8 bases. There are 15 residues in the CDR3. Here the CDR3 DNA reads TGTGCCAGCAGTGACGGACAGCCTGGGGCCAACGTCCTGACTTTC. As protein: CASSDGQPGANVLTF. The full variable domain, its missing parts supplied by reference TRBV2 and TRBJ2-6, is EPEVTQTPSHQVTQMGQEVILRCVPISNHLYFYWYRQILGQKVEFLVSFYNNEISEKSEIFDDQFSVERPDGSNFTLKIRSTKLEDSAMYFCASSDGQPGANVLTFGAGSRLTVL.

The V and J genes are TRBV4-1 and TRBJ2-5; the match to TRBD1 covers 9 bases. CDR3 length equals 13 residues. The germline V gene encodes CDR1 MGHRA and CDR2 YSYEKL. V lost 5 bases, J lost 3 bases, and 1 base stayed unmatched. The chain's CDR3 is CASSWTGEETQYF. CDR3 DNA sequence: TGCGCCAGCAGCTGGACAGGGGAAGAGACCCAGTACTTC.

The rearrangement joins TRBV14 to TRBJ2-3, with TRBD1 matching 7 bases. This CDR3 comprises 15 residues. V lost 2 bases to trimming and J lost 1 base; unmatched junction nucleotides: 3. CDR1 SGHDN and CDR2 FVKESK come from the germline V gene. CDR3 in DNA: TGTGCCAGCAGCCAAACAGGGGTGGGCACAGATACGCAGTATTTT. Its protein is CASSQTGVGTDTQYF.

The CDR3 DNA reads TGTGCCAGCAGCCCTGACAGGGTTCGTGGCTACACCTTC. Protein sequence: CASSPDRVRGYTF. The chain uses TRBV7-9 and TRBJ1-2, with 7 bases lining up with TRBD1. With 5 bases clipped from V and 7 bases from J, the junction kept 7 bases outside the gene matches. Germline CDR1 reads SEHNR; CDR2 reads FQNEAQ (reference sequence). The CDR3 sequence is 13 residues long.

The rearrangement links TRBV29-1 to TRBJ2-1, with a weak D call TRBD1 (6 bases). Trimming left V 3 bases short and J 9 bases short, with 12 bases between. Germline-derived CDR1 and CDR2 are SQVTM and ANQGSEA. The CDR3 is 12 amino acids. CDR3 DNA sequence: TGCAGCGTTGATTGGGGCAGGGGTGAGCAGTTCTTC. Protein sequence: CSVDWGRGEQFF.

The rearrangement joins TRBV25-1 to TRBJ1-2; TRBD1 might be the D (5 bases). The CDR3 runs to 14 residues. Germline V gene data show CDR1 as MGHDK and CDR2 as SYGVNS. Trimming cost V 4 bases and J 5 bases, with 14 bases left between them. CDR3 in amino acids: CASSGGAPRYGYTF. CDR3 nucleotides: TGTGCCAGCAGTGGCGGGGCACCGCGGTATGGCTACACCTTC.

V and J are TRBV11-2 and TRBJ2-3, with TRBD2 matching over 9 bases. Germline values: CDR1 SGHAT, CDR2 FQNNGV. J lost 2 bases, V lost 4 bases, and 4 bases had no gene match. The CDR3 has 15 residues. CDR3 in amino acids: CASSSAGGITDTQYF. CDR3 sequence (DNA): TGTGCCAGCAGCTCAGCGGGGGGAATCACAGATACGCAGTATTTT. Filled out from reference TRBV11-2 and TRBJ2-3, the complete variable domain reads EAGVAQSPRYKIIEKRQSVAFWCNPISGHATLYWYQQILGQGPKLLIQFQNNGVVDDSQLPKDRFSAERLKGVDSTLKIQPAKLEDSAVYLCASSSAGGITDTQYFGPGTRLTVL.

This clone turned up a few times. For the CDR3, the DNA is TGTGCCAGCGGCATTCCTACAGTTGAGCAGTACTTC. Its translation is CASGIPTVEQYF. The rearrangement links TRBV5-4 to TRBJ2-7; D gene ambiguous. The length of the CDR3 is 12 residues. The V gene's germline CDR1 is SGHNT and CDR2 YYREEE (reference sequence). V was clipped by 7 bases and J by 7 bases, with 15 bases between them.